The 23 T cell receptor beta chains below were found in one sample sequenced in a study of CXCR3-negative and CXCR3-positive naive CD8 T cells (dated by TCRdb to between 2017 and 2020). Their specific antigens are unknown. Data came from a NextSeq 550. The Human TCR Profiling Kit (MiLaboratory) was used to prepare UMI-labeled 5' RACE TRB cDNA libraries. One entry per CDR3 protein sequence results from the TCRdb reprocessing of the reads, with DNA left out. The table for this sample shows about 85,000 distinct CDR3 sequences. Under 0.95% of the sample is in the top ten clones. What the research found in general, with its limitations: TRB CDR3s from CXCR3-positive naive cells showed higher hydrophobicity (lower Kidera factor 4), lower energy, and higher strength and volume indices than CXCR3-negative naive cells.

The sequenced material came from naive CXCR3+ CD8+ T cells from blood. Interpreted using the paper, the cell subset or site label stands for: CD45RO-CCR7+CD27+CD95- naive CD8+ T cells expressing CXCR3 (TNR3+). These receptors came from a human donor in good health. Some clones in this sample may be carry-over from other donors' samples.

This chain uses TRBV28 with TRBJ1-1. Germline V gene lookup returns CDR1 MDHEN and CDR2 SYDVKM. The CDR3 has 14 amino acids. The CDR3 protein is CASSWGLGATEAFF. Filled out from reference TRBV28 and TRBJ1-1, the complete variable domain reads DVKVTQSSRYLVKRTGEKVFLECVQDMDHENMFWYRQDPGLGLRLIYFSYDVKMKEKGDIPEGYSVSREKKERFSLILESASTNQTSMYLCASSWGLGATEAFFGQGTRLTVV.

The chain links TRBV5-1 to TRBJ1-2. Germline CDR1 and CDR2: SGHRS and YFSETQ. The CDR3 is made up of 14 amino acids. The CDR3 here is CASSPAGANYGYTF.

The chain recombines TRBV28 with TRBJ2-7; TCRdb's assignment of TRBD1 cannot be checked, as there is no DNA. Germline V CDR1 and CDR2: MDHEN, SYDVKM. This CDR3 is built from 15 residues. The CDR3 is CASSLDATGYSEQYF.

The rearrangement links TRBV20-1 to TRBJ2-2; absent DNA, TCRdb's TRBD1 call cannot be checked. CDR3 length equals 16 residues. The germline V gene encodes CDR1 DFQATT and CDR2 SNEGSKA (reference sequence). The CDR3 sequence is CSARDSGQGYTGELFF.

V and J are TRBV3-1 and TRBJ1-1. This CDR3 region has 12 residues. CDR1 is LGHDT, CDR2 YNNKEL, per germline (reference sequence). The chain's CDR3 is CASSQWSTEAFF.

The chain couples TRBV21-1 to TRBJ2-7; TCRdb reports TRBD1, a call that lacks DNA to check it against. TRBV21-1 has pseudogene status. CDR3 size: 13 residues. The CDR3 is CACSGTGYYEQYF.

This rearrangement joins TRBV6-2 or TRBV6-3 to TRBJ1-1. This CDR3 is built from 14 residues. In germline, CDR1 is MNHEY, CDR2 SVGEGT. CDR3 sequence reads: CASSYRARGTEAFF.

This rearrangement joins TRBV11-2 to TRBJ2-7; TCRdb reports TRBD1, a call that lacks DNA to check it against. The CDR3 spans 13 residues. CDR1 is SGHAT and CDR2 is FQNNGV in the germline V gene. This chain's CDR3 is CASSLGEGFEQYF.

This chain connects TRBV7-9 to TRBJ1-1. The CDR3 runs to 13 residues. The germline V gene has CDR1 SEHNR and CDR2 FQNEAQ (reference sequence). The CDR3 protein is CASKSTGYTEAFF.

This chain's CDR3 is CASSRRDTRGNEQFF. The rearrangement uses TRBV6-6 and TRBJ2-1; TCRdb outputs TRBD1, but without DNA this stays unchecked. Germline CDR1 reads MNHNY; CDR2 reads SVGAGI (reference sequence). The CDR3 consists of 15 residues.

V and J are TRBV12-3 or TRBV12-4 and TRBJ1-6. This CDR3 has 12 residues. The CDR3 protein is CASSLRNSPLHF.

The CDR3 loop reads CASSQYTTGGYEQFF. The chain links TRBV25-1 to TRBJ2-1; there is no DNA to check the TCRdb D call of TRBD1. The V gene's germline CDR1 is MGHDK and CDR2 SYGVNS. The CDR3 totals 15 residues.

The chain is built from TRBV11-2 and TRBJ2-3; TCRdb reports TRBD1, a call that lacks DNA to check it against. Germline CDR1 reads SGHAT; CDR2 reads FQNNGV. This CDR3 region has 15 residues. The CDR3 loop is CASSLVGTGADTQYF. Together with reference TRBV11-2 and TRBJ2-3, the CDR3 gives the full variable domain: EAGVAQSPRYKIIEKRQSVAFWCNPISGHATLYWYQQILGQGPKLLIQFQNNGVVDDSQLPKDRFSAERLKGVDSTLKIQPAKLEDSAVYLCASSLVGTGADTQYFGPGTRLTVL.

The chain is built from TRBV28 and TRBJ2-7; TCRdb gives TRBD2 as the D gene, but with no DNA this cannot be confirmed. The germline gives CDR1 MDHEN, CDR2 SYDVKM. This CDR3 contains 17 residues. Here the CDR3 reads CASSPRSTSGTSYGQYF.

The V call is TRBV7-2, the J call TRBJ2-2; without DNA, the TCRdb call of TRBD1 cannot be checked. CDR1 SGHTA and CDR2 FQGNSA come from the germline V gene. This CDR3 contains 14 residues. The CDR3 protein is CASSLPRVAGELFF.

The chain joins TRBV12-3 or TRBV12-4 to TRBJ1-1. The CDR3 sequence is 11 residues long. CDR3 loop: CASRVHTEAFF.

The gene calls are TRBV7-9 and TRBJ2-1; TCRdb indicates TRBD1, and absent DNA this call remains unverified. The CDR3 totals 20 residues. Germline lookup yields CDR1 SEHNR and CDR2 FQNEAQ (reference sequence). CDR3 loop: CASSSPTDRVGQEDRGKQFF.

This rearrangement joins TRBV20-1 to TRBJ2-1; TCRdb reports TRBD2, a call that lacks DNA to check it against. The CDR3 sequence is 15 residues long. Germline V gene data show CDR1 as DFQATT and CDR2 as SNEGSKA (reference sequence). The chain's CDR3 is CSARAGVVSYNEQFF.

The chain uses TRBV5-5 and TRBJ2-5; TCRdb gives TRBD1 as the D gene, but with no DNA this cannot be confirmed. Germline lookup yields CDR1 SGHKS and CDR2 YYEKEE (reference sequence). The CDR3 extends over 16 amino acids. CDR3 protein: CASSFRAGAYQETQYF.

The genes are TRBV4-3 and TRBJ2-1; the D gene TCRdb calls, TRBD2, cannot be checked with no DNA. CDR3 size: 16 residues. Germline CDR1 and CDR2: LGHNA and YSLEER. The CDR3 region is CASSPQTSGIFNEQFF.

The V gene is TRBV29-1, the J gene TRBJ2-7; no DNA is available, so the TRBD2 call from TCRdb remains unchecked. This CDR3 spans 13 amino acids. Germline V gives CDR1 SQVTM, CDR2 ANQGSEA. This CDR3 reads CSFSSGDSYEQYF.

The CDR3 reads CASSPGIPYGYTF. The V and J genes are TRBV4-3 and TRBJ1-2. The germline V gene has CDR1 LGHNA and CDR2 YSLEER. This CDR3 spans 13 amino acids.

V is TRBV20-1 and J is TRBJ2-7; TCRdb selects TRBD2, and the lack of DNA leaves this call unchecked. CDR3 size: 16 residues. CDR1 is DFQATT and CDR2 is SNEGSKA in the germline V gene (reference sequence). CDR3: CSARESRAGVSYEQYF.